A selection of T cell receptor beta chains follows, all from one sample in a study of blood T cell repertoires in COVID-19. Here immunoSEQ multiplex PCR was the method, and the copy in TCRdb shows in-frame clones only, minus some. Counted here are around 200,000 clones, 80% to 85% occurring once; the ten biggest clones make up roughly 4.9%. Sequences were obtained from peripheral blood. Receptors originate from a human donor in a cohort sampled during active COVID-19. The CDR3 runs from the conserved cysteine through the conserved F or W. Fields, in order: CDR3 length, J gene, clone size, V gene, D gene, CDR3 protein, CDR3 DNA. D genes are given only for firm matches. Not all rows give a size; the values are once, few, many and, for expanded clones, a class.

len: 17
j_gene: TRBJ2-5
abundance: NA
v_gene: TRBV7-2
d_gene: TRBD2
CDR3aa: CASSLTPSGLNLETQYF
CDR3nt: TGTGCCAGCAGCTTAACCCCCTCGGGACTAAACCTAGAGACCCAGTACTTC

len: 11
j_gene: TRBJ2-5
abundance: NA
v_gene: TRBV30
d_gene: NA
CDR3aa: CAWSVEETQYF
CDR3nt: TGTGCCTGGAGTGTCGAGGAGACCCAGTACTTC

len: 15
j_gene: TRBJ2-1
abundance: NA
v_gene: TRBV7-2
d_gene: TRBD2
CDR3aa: CASSPRTSGYNEQFF
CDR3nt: TGTGCCAGCAGCCCGCGGACTAGCGGTTACAATGAGCAGTTCTTC

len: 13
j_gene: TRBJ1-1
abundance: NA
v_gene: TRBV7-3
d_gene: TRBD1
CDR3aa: CASSLDRATEAFF
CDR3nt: TGTGCCAGCAGCTTGGACAGGGCCACTGAAGCTTTCTTT

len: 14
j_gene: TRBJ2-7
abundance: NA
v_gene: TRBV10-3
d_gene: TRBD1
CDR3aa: CAISPWTGNNEQYF
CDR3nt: TGTGCCATCAGTCCATGGACAGGGAATAACGAGCAGTACTTC

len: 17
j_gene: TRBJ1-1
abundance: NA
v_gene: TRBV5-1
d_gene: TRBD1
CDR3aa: CASSSDRGQGRYTEAFF
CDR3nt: TGCGCCAGCAGCTCCGACCGGGGACAGGGTCGATACACTGAAGCTTTCTTT

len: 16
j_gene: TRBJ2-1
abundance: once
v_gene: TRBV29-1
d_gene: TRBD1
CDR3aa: CSVERSGTGTYNEQFF
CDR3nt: TGCAGCGTTGAACGATCCGGGACAGGGACCTACAATGAGCAGTTCTTC

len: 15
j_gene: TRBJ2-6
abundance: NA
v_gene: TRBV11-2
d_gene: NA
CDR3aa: CASSFFRSGANVLTF
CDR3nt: TGTGCCAGCAGCTTTTTCCGCTCTGGGGCCAACGTCCTGACTTTC

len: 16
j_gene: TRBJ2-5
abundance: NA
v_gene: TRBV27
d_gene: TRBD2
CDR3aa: CASSENFLGGQETQYF
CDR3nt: TGTGCCAGCAGCGAGAACTTCCTGGGGGGGCAAGAGACCCAGTACTTC

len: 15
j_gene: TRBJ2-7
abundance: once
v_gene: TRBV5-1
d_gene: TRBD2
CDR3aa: CASSLGLAGDYEQYF
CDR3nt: TGCGCCAGCAGCTTGGGACTAGCGGGAGACTACGAGCAGTACTTC

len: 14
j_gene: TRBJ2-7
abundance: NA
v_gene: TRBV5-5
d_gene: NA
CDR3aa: CASSLRGGSGEQYF
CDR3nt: TGTGCCAGCAGCTTGAGGGGGGGATCGGGCGAGCAGTACTTC

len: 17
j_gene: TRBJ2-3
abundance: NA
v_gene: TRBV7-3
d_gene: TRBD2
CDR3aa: CASSPGTSGESTDTQYF
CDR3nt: TGTGCCAGCAGCCCCGGGACTAGCGGGGAAAGCACAGATACGCAGTATTTT

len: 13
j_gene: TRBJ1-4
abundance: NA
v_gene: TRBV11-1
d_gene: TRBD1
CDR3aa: CASSLRGREKLFF
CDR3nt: TGTGCCAGCAGCTTAAGGGGGCGTGAAAAACTGTTTTTT

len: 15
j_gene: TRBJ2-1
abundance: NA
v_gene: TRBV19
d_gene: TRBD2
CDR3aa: CASSLLAGGVNEQFF
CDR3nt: TGTGCCAGTAGTCTACTAGCGGGAGGGGTCAATGAGCAGTTCTTC

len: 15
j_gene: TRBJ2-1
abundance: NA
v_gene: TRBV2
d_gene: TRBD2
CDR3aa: CASSALAGSYNEQFF
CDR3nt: TGTGCCAGCAGTGCGCTAGCGGGAAGTTACAATGAGCAGTTCTTC

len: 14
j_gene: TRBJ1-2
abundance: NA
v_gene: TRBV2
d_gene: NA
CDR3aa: CASRGRGSGYGYTF
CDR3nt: TGTGCCAGCAGAGGGAGGGGTAGTGGCTATGGCTACACCTTC

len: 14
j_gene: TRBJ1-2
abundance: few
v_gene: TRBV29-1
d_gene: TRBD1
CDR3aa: CSVEGLDRVHGYTF
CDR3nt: TGCAGCGTGGAGGGCTTGGACAGGGTCCATGGCTACACCTTC

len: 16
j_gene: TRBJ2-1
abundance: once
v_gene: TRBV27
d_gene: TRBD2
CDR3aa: CASSLLGLAGDYEQFF
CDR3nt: TGTGCCAGCAGTCTATTGGGACTAGCGGGAGATTATGAGCAGTTCTTC

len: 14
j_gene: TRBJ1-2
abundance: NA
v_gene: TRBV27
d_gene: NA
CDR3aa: CASRRGGAGYGYTF
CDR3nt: TGTGCCAGCAGGAGAGGAGGGGCAGGGTATGGCTACACCTTC

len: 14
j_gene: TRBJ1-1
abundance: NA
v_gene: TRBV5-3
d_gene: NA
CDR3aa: CARSFRGRITEAFF
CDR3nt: TGTGCCAGAAGCTTCCGGGGTAGGATCACTGAAGCTTTCTTT

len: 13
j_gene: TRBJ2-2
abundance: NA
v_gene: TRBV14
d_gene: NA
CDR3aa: CASSQAITGELFF
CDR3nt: TGTGCCAGCAGCCAAGCCATCACCGGGGAGCTGTTTTTT

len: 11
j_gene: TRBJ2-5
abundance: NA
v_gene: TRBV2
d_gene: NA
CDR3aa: CASSRRETQYF
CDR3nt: TGTGCCAGCAGCAGGAGGGAGACCCAGTACTTC

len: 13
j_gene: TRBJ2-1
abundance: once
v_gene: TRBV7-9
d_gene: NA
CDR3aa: CASSTEAYNEQFF
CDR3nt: TGTGCCAGCAGCACCGAGGCCTACAATGAGCAGTTCTTC

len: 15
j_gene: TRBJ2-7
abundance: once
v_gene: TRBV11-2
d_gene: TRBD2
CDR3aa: CASSLGPAGGYEQYF
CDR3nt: TGTGCCAGCAGCTTAGGGCCAGCGGGGGGTTACGAGCAGTACTTC